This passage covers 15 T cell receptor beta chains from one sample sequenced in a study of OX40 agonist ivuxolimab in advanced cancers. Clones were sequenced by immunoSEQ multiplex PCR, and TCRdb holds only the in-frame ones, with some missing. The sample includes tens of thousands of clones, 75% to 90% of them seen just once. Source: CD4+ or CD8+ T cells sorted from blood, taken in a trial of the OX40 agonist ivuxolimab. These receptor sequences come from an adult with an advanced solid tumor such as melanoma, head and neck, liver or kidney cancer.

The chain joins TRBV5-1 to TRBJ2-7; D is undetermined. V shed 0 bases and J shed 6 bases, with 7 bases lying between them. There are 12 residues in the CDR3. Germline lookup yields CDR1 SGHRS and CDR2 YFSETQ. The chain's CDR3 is CASSLGTTEQYF. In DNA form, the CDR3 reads TGCGCCAGCAGCTTGGGCACGACCGAGCAGTACTTC.

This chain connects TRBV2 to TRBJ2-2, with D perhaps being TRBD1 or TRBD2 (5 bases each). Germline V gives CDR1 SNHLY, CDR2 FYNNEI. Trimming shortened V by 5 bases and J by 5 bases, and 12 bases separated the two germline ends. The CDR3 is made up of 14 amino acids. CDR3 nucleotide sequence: TGTGCCAGCAGTATCGGGACGGGGACCGGGGAGCTGTTTTTT. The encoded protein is CASSIGTGTGELFF.

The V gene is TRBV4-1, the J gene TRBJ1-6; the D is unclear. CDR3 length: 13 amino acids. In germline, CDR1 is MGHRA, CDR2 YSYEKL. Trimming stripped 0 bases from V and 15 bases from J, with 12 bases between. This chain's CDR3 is CASSQDLGWGLHF. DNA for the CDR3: TGCGCCAGCAGCCAAGATCTGGGCTGGGGCCTCCACTTT.

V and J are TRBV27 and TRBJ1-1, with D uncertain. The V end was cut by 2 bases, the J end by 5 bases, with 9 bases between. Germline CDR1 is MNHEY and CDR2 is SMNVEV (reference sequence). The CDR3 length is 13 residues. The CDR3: CASSLGRRTEAFF. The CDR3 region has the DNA TGTGCCAGCAGTTTAGGGAGGCGGACTGAAGCTTTCTTT.

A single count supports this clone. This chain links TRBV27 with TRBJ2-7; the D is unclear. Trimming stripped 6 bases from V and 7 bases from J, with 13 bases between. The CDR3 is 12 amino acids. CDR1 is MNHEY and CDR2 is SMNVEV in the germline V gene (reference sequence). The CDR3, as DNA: TGTGCCAGCAGGTCTGGAGTTAGGGAGCAGTACTTC. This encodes CASRSGVREQYF.

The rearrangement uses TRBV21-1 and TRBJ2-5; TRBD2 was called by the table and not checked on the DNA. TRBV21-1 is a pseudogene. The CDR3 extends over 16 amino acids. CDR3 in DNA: TGTGCCAGCAGCAAAAAAAGTGCGACTAGCTGGGAGACCCAGTACTTC. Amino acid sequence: CASSKKSATSWETQYF.

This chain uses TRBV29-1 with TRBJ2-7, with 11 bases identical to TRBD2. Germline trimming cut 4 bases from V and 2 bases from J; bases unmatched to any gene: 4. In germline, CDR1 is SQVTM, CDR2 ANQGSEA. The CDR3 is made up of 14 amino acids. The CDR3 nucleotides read TGCAGCGTTGTTCCTAGCGGGAGGCCCTACGAGCAGTACTTC. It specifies CSVVPSGRPYEQYF.

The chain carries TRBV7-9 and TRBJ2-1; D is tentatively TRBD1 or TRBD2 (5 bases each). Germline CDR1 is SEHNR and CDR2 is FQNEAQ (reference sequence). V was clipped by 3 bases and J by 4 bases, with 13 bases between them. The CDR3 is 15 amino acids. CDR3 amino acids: CASSLGVGTYNEQFF. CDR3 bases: TGTGCCAGCAGCTTGGGGGTGGGGACGTACAATGAGCAGTTCTTC.

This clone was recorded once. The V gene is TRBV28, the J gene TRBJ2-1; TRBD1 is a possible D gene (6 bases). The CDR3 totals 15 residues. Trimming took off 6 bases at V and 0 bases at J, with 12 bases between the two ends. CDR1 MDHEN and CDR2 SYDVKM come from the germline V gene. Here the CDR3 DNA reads TGTGCCAGCAGGTCAGGGGAGAACTCCTACAATGAGCAGTTCTTC. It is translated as CASRSGENSYNEQFF.

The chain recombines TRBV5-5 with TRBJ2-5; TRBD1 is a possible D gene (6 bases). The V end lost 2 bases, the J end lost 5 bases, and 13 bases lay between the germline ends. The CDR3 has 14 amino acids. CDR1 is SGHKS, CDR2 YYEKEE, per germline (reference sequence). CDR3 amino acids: CASSFLQGGETQYF. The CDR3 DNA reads TGTGCCAGCAGCTTCTTACAGGGCGGGGAGACCCAGTACTTC. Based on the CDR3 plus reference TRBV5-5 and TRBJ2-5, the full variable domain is DAGVTQSPTHLIKTRGQQVTLRCSPISGHKSVSWYQQVLGQGPQFIFQYYEKEERGRGNFPDRFSARQFPNYSSELNVNALLLGDSALYLCASSFLQGGETQYFGPGTRLLVL.

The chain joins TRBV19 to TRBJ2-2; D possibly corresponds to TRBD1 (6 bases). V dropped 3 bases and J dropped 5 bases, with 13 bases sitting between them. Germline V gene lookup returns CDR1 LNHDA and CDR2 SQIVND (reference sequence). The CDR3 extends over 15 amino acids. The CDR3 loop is CASSIGTGSTGELFF. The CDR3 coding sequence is TGTGCCAGTAGTATTGGAACAGGGTCGACCGGGGAGCTGTTTTTT.

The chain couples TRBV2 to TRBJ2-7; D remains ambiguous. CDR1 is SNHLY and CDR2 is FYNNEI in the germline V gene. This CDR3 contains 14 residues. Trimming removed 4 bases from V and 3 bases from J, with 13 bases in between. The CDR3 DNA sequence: TGTGCCAGCAGTGCCCCTACAAGCCTCTACGAGCAGTACTTC. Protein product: CASSAPTSLYEQYF.

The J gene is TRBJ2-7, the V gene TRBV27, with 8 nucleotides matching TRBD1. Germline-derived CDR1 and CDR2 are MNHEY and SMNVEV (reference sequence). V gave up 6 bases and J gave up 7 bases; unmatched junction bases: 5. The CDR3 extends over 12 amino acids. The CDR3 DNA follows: TGTGCCAGCAGGACAGGGGCCTTTGAGCAGTACTTC. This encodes CASRTGAFEQYF.

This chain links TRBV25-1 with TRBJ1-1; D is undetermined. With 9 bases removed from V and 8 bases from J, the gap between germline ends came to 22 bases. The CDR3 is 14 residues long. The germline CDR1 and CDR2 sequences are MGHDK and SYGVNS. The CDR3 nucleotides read TGTGCCAGTTCGGACCCTGGTTGGTCCGGGGAAGCTTTCTTT. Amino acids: CASSDPGWSGEAFF.

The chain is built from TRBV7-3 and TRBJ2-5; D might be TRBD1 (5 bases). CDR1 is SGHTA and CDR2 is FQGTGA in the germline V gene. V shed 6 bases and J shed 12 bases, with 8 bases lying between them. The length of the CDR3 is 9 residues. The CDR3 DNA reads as TGTGCCAGCAGAGGGGTAAAGTACTTC. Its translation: CASRGVKYF.